The clone carrying this T cell receptor (beta chain) was seen ten or more times. The antigen is undetermined. Authors' methods: Sample-level TCR yields exhibited a median of about 91,000, with a range of roughly 20,000 to 690,600. Via MiXCR, TCRdb re-called the RACE reads, giving one row per CDR3 protein. The V and J calls were determined by TCRdb, not by the authors. Of around 57,000 distinct CDR3 sequences listed, about 11% are singletons. Regarding time point: pre-sensitization, week 0. The treatment: therapeutic diphenylcyclopropenone sensitization with weekly scalp DPC. The sample is drawn from a study of human T cells and chemical hapten exposure. Study context: The study enrolled mostly female patients with alopecia areata, totalis or universalis. Overall study results and limits: Once DPC sensitization occurred, TCRs above 1 in 1000 frequency showed no change.

Germline values: CDR1 LNHDA, CDR2 SQIVND (reference sequence). This CDR3 region has 15 residues. Trimming cost V 7 bases and J 4 bases; bases outside gene matches: 8. This chain links TRBV19 with TRBJ2-2; TRBD2 matches at 8 bases. This receptor was taken from a woman in her 40s with alopecia areata. Some clones in this sample may be carry-over from other donors' samples. The specimen was whole blood, collected in connection with sensitization to the hapten diphenylcyclopropenone (DPC). CDR3 sequence (DNA): TGTGCCAGTATCCGGGAGGGGACCACCACCGGGGAGCTGTTTTTT. It yields the protein CASIREGTTTGELFF. The variable domain in full, completed from reference TRBV19 and TRBJ2-2, reads DGGITQSPKYLFRKEGQNVTLSCEQNLNHDAMYWYRQDPGQGLRLIYYSQIVNDFQKGDIAEGYSVSREKKESFPLTVTSAQKNPTAFYLCASIREGTTTGELFFGEGSRLTVL.